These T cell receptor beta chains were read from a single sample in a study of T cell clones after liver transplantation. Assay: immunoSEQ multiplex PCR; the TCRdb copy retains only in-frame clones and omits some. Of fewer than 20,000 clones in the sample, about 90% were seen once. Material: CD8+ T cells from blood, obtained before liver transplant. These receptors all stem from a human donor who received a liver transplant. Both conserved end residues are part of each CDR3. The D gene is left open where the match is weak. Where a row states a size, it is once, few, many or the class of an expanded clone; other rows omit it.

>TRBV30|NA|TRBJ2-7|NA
CAWNGLGAYEQYF
TGTGCCTGGAATGGGTTAGGGGCCTACGAGCAGTACTTC
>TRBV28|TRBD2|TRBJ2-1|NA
CASRPTSGSPNNNEQFF
TGTGCCAGCAGACCGACTAGCGGGAGCCCCAATAACAATGAGCAGTTCTTC
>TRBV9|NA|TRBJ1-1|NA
CASSPVDSTEAFF
TGTGCCAGCAGCCCAGTGGACAGCACTGAAGCTTTCTTT
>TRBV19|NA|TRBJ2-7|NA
CASSGSYEQYF
TGTGCCAGTAGCGGGAGCTACGAGCAGTACTTC
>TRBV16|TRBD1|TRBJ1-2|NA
CASSQPDRVYGYTF
TGTGCCAGCAGCCAACCGGACAGGGTCTATGGCTACACCTTC
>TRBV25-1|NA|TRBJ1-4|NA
CASRSNEKLFF
TGTGCCAGCAGGAGTAATGAAAAACTGTTTTTT
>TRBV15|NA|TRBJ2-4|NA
CATSFTGIQYF
TGTGCCACCAGCTTTACGGGCATTCAGTACTTC
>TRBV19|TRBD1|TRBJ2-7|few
CASSPTGWVEQYF
TGTGCCAGTAGTCCGACAGGGTGGGTCGAGCAGTACTTC
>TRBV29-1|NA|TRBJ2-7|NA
CSVEDPLSYEQYF
TGCAGCGTTGAAGATCCGTTGTCCTACGAGCAGTACTTC
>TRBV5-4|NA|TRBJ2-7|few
CASSSPEEQYF
TGTGCCAGCAGCTCGCCCGAGGAGCAGTACTTC
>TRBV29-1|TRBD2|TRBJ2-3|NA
CSVERRGSSTDTQYF
TGCAGCGTTGAACGACGCGGGAGTAGCACAGATACGCAGTATTTT
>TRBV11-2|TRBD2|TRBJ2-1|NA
CASSLGAGGTYNEQFF
TGTGCCAGCAGCTTAGGGGCGGGAGGAACCTACAATGAGCAGTTCTTC
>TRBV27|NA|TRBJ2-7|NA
CASSSGPEQYF
TGTGCCAGCAGTTCGGGACCCGAGCAGTACTTC
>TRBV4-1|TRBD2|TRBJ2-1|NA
CASSQDEAGEYYEQFF
TGCGCCAGCAGCCAAGACGAAGCGGGGGAGTACTATGAGCAGTTCTTC
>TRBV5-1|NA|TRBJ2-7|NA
CASSAQMGDEQYF
TGCGCCAGCAGCGCCCAGATGGGGGACGAGCAGTACTTC
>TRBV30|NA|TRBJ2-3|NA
CAWSALGGRTDTQYF
TGTGCCTGGAGCGCTCTGGGGGGCCGCACAGATACGCAGTATTTT
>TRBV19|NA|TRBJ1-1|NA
CASSIAMNTEAFF
TGTGCCAGTAGTATAGCCATGAACACTGAAGCTTTCTTT
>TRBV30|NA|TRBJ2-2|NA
CAWRVGADSGELFF
TGTGCCTGGAGGGTGGGAGCGGATTCCGGGGAGCTGTTTTTT
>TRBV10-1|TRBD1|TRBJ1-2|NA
CASSDNRADRGWYGYTF
TGCGCCAGCAGTGATAATCGGGCGGACAGGGGTTGGTATGGCTACACCTTC
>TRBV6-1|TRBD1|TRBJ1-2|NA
CASRTTGINGYTF
TGTGCCAGCAGGACGACAGGGATAAATGGCTACACCTTC
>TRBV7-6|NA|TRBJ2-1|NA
CASSSTLNEQFF
TGTGCCAGCAGCTCGACTCTTAATGAGCAGTTCTTC
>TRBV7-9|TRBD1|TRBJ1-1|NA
CASSEPTGQGLGGTEAFF
TGTGCCAGCAGCGAGCCTACGGGACAGGGTCTAGGGGGGACTGAAGCTTTCTTT
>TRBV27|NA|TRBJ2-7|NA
CASRGASEQYF
TGTGCCAGCAGAGGGGCGAGCGAGCAGTACTTC
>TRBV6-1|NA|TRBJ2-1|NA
CASSVAGSYNEQFF
TGTGCCAGCAGTGTGGCAGGGTCCTACAATGAGCAGTTCTTC
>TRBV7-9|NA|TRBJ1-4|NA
CASRALNTGIVEKLFF
TGTGCCAGCCGCGCCCTCAATACAGGGATTGTCGAAAAACTGTTTTTT
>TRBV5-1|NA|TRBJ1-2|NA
CASLPGGRTIYGYTF
TGCGCCAGCTTACCTGGAGGGCGGACTATTTATGGCTACACCTTC
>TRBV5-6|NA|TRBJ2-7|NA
CASSLRRGQWYEQYF
TGTGCCAGCAGCTTGAGGAGGGGGCAATGGTACGAGCAGTACTTC
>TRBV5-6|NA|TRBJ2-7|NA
CASSSRTVDLIEQYF
TGTGCCAGCAGCTCTCGGACAGTGGACTTGATCGAGCAGTACTTC
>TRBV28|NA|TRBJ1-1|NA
CASSLRGPNTEAFF
TGTGCCAGCAGCCTCAGGGGCCCTAACACTGAAGCTTTCTTT
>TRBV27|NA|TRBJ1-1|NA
CASSPSRGGTEAFF
TGTGCCAGCAGTCCCTCTCGGGGGGGCACTGAAGCTTTCTTT
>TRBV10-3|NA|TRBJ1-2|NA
CATDPGSANYGYTF
TGTGCCACCGACCCTGGTAGTGCTAACTATGGCTACACCTTC
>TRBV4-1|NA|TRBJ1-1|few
CASSQEGFGVF
TGCGCCAGCAGCCAAGAAGGCTTCGGCGTCTTT
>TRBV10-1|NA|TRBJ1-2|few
CASSAGFNYGYTF
TGCGCCAGCAGTGCGGGGTTTAACTATGGCTACACCTTC
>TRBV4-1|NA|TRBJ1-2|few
CASSQDQGGYTF
TGCGCCAGCAGCCAAGATCAGGGTGGCTACACCTTC
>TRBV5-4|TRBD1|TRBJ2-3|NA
CASPGTGSSDTQYF
TGTGCCAGTCCCGGGACAGGGAGCTCAGATACGCAGTATTTT
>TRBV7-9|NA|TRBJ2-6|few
CASSLGIGANVLTF
TGTGCCAGCAGCTTAGGGATTGGGGCCAACGTCCTGACTTTC
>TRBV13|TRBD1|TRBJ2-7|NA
CASSSQGDEQYF
TGTGCCAGCAGCTCCCAGGGGGACGAGCAGTACTTC
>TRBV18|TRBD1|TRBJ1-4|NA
CASRDRAPTNEKLFF
TGTGCCAGCCGGGACAGGGCTCCAACTAATGAAAAACTGTTTTTT
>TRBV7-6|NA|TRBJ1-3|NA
CASSLEMGKTGNTIYF
TGTGCCAGCAGCTTAGAGATGGGGAAGACTGGAAACACCATATATTTT
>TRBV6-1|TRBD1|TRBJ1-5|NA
CASRDRGHSNQPQHF
TGTGCCAGCCGCGACAGGGGCCATAGCAATCAGCCCCAGCATTTT
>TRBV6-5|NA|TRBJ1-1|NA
CASSGHLFTEAFF
TGTGCCAGCAGCGGACACTTGTTCACTGAAGCTTTCTTT
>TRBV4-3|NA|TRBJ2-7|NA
CASSTGRATYEQYF
TGCGCCAGCAGCACAGGGAGAGCTACCTACGAGCAGTACTTC